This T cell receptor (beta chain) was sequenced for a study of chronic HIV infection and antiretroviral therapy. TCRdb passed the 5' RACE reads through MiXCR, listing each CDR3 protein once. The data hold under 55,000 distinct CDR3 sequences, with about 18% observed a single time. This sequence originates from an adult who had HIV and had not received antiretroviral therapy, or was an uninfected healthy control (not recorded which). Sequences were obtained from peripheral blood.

The CDR3 region is CSARGTGENIQYF. The CDR3 DNA sequence: TGCAGTGCTAGAGGGACAGGGGAAAACATTCAGTACTTC. The chain links TRBV20-1 to TRBJ2-4, with TRBD1 matching 9 bases. The germline CDR1 and CDR2 sequences are DFQATT and SNEGSKA (reference sequence). The CDR3 covers 13 residues. Unmatched junction bases numbered 0, after V lost 1 base and J lost 5 bases.